This T cell receptor (beta chain) was identified in a study of PD-L1 blockade in urothelial cancer. Overall study context: Blood analyses occurred 3 weeks (second dose) and 6 weeks post treatment start.

Germline V gene sequence: CDR1 LNHDA, CDR2 SQIVND (reference sequence). Trimming stripped 4 bases from V and 3 bases from J, with 6 bases between. This CDR3 spans 12 amino acids. This clone was seen a few times. Every PCR got spiked synthetic TCR analog templates. This table comes from immunoSEQ multiplex PCR, and its TCRdb copy is limited to in-frame clones, with some not included. The data hold about 41,000 clones, with 70% to 85% observed a single time. Peripheral blood mononuclear cells were collected from every patient before and during treatment, yielding between 1 and 8 samples per patient. The J gene is TRBJ1-2, the V gene TRBV19; D remains unclear. The input for sequencing was PBMCs, taken around atezolizumab (anti-PD-L1) treatment. The sequence came from a man aged 60 to 69 with urothelial cancer. The CDR3 region has the DNA TGTGCCAGTAGTAACGGGGACTATGGCTACACCTTC. Its translation: CASSNGDYGYTF.